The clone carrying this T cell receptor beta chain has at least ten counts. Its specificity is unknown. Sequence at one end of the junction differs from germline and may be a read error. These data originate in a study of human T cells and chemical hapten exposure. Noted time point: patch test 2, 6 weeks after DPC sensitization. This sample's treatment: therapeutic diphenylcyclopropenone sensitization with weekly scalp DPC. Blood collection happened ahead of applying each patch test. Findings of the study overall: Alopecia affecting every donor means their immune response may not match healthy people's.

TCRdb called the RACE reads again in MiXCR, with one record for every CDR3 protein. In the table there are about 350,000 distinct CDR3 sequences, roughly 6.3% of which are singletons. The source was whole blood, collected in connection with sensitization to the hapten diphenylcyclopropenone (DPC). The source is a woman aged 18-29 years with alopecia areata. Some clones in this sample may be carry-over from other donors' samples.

The CDR3 nucleotides read TGCGCCAGCAGTACCCGACAGACAAATAATTCACCCCTCCACTTT. Its translation is CASSTRQTNNSPLHF. This chain uses TRBV28 with TRBJ1-6; D perhaps matches TRBD1 (5 bases). Germline V gene sequence: CDR1 MDHEN, CDR2 SYDVKM. This CDR3 has 15 residues.